Below are 30 T cell receptor beta chains sequenced from a single sample in a study of T cell repertoires in cytomegalovirus infection. Each CDR3 protein is one row after TCRdb ran MiXCR on the reads. Of 110,000 or so distinct CDR3 sequences in the sample, 30% were seen once. Their recognized antigens are unknown. The sequencing here drew on CD8+ T cells from cultured PBMCs, taken from culture after CMV antigen stimulation. The receptors stem from a human donor in good health (CMV status not recorded). Some clones in this sample may be carry-over from other donors' samples.

This clonotype was detected only a few times. The chain has TRBV7-3 and TRBJ1-1, with D tentatively TRBD1 (6 bases). This CDR3 is built from 13 residues. V was pared by 4 bases and J by 11 bases, with 17 bases between. CDR1 is SGHTA and CDR2 is FQGTGA in the germline V gene. The CDR3 sequence: CASSSSTGGGAFF. The CDR3 DNA sequence: TGTGCCAGCAGCTCCTCCACGGGAGGGGGTGCTTTCTTT.

This sequence joins TRBV6-6 and TRBJ1-2; 7 bases match TRBD1. In germline, CDR1 is MNHNY, CDR2 SVGAGI (reference sequence). V shed 10 bases, J shed 4 bases, and the junction held 12 bases outside the gene matches. The CDR3 totals 14 residues. This chain's CDR3 is CATGIPGQTYGYTF. CDR3 nucleotides: TGTGCCACCGGCATACCGGGACAGACCTATGGCTACACCTTC.

This clonotype was seen more than once but under ten times. The genes are TRBV2 and TRBJ2-5; possible D gene TRBD2, 5 bases. The germline V gene encodes CDR1 SNHLY and CDR2 FYNNEI. V lost 6 bases, J lost 2 bases, and 13 bases lay in between. The CDR3 has 14 residues. This chain's CDR3 is CASRDLATQETQYF. The CDR3 nucleotides read TGTGCCAGCAGGGACTTGGCCACTCAAGAGACCCAGTACTTC. Full variable domain (missing parts from reference TRBV2 and TRBJ2-5): EPEVTQTPSHQVTQMGQEVILRCVPISNHLYFYWYRQILGQKVEFLVSFYNNEISEKSEIFDDQFSVERPDGSNFTLKIRSTKLEDSAMYFCASRDLATQETQYFGPGTRLLVL.

In its sample, this clonotype was seen a few times. V usage is TRBV4-2 and J usage is TRBJ2-1; TRBD2 matches 11 bases. Per germline, CDR1 LGHNA and CDR2 YNFKEQ. Trimming cost V 0 bases and J 8 bases; bases outside gene matches: 12. The CDR3 runs 18 residues. For the CDR3, the DNA is TGTGCCAGCAGCCAAGACCCCACGATAGCGGGGGGGCCTGATGAGCAGTTCTTC. It codes for CASSQDPTIAGGPDEQFF.

The V gene is TRBV5-6, the J gene TRBJ2-3; 9 bases are a match to TRBD1. Unmatched junction bases numbered 6, after V lost 2 bases and J lost 5 bases. The germline CDR1 and CDR2 sequences are SGHDT and YYEEEE. The CDR3 contains 15 residues. CDR3 sequence: CASSFSTGGVDTQYF. In DNA, the CDR3 is TGTGCCAGCAGCTTCTCAACAGGGGGCGTAGATACGCAGTATTTT.

The CDR3 sequence is CASSVPPGTGNTGELFF. The CDR3 nucleotides are TGTGCCAGCAGCGTCCCCCCGGGGACAGGGAACACCGGGGAGCTGTTTTTT. The chain recombines TRBV25-1 with TRBJ2-2, with TRBD1 matching 8 bases. CDR3 length: 17 amino acids. V shed 6 bases and J 1 base; nucleotides not matched to a gene: 10. The germline V gene encodes CDR1 MGHDK and CDR2 SYGVNS.

The chain combines TRBV7-8 with TRBJ2-7, with D possibly TRBD1 on 6 matching bases. This CDR3 spans 15 amino acids. Germline loops: CDR1 SGHVS, CDR2 FQNEAQ. V was clipped by 1 base and J by 6 bases, with 16 bases between them. The CDR3 nucleotides are TGTGCCAGCAGCTTAGGTCCAGGGGAATTCCCCGAGCAGTACTTC. It specifies CASSLGPGEFPEQYF. The full variable domain, its missing parts supplied by reference TRBV7-8 and TRBJ2-7, is GAGVSQSPRYKVAKRGQDVALRCDPISGHVSLFWYQQALGQGPEFLTYFQNEAQLDKSGLPSDRFFAERPEGSVSTLKIQRTQQEDSAVYLCASSLGPGEFPEQYFGPGTRLTVT.

The chain is built from TRBV6-5 and TRBJ1-5; a weak D match, TRBD1 (6 bases). V lost 2 bases, J lost 1 base, and 9 bases lay in between. The germline V gene has CDR1 MNHEY and CDR2 SVGAGI. The CDR3 has 15 amino acids. The DNA for the CDR3 is TGTGCCAGCAGTTACAGGGGGGGAAGCAATCAGCCCCAGCATTTT. This gives the protein CASSYRGGSNQPQHF.

This clonotype was seen a few times. This chain joins TRBV28 and TRBJ2-3; D remains unclear. Germline CDR1 and CDR2: MDHEN and SYDVKM. This CDR3 is built from 19 residues. Trimming took 5 bases from V and 0 from J, leaving 24 bases between them. The CDR3 loop is CASSTLRNYGRHSTDTQYF. The CDR3 bases are TGTGCCAGCAGTACACTACGAAATTACGGCAGGCACAGCACAGATACGCAGTATTTT.

Only a few counts were recorded for this clonotype. The chain uses TRBV7-8 and TRBJ1-1, with D perhaps TRBD1 (5 bases). The CDR3 covers 13 residues. The germline V and J ends were trimmed by 5 bases and 6 bases, with 13 bases remaining between them. The V gene's germline CDR1 is SGHVS and CDR2 FQNEAQ. The CDR3 region has the DNA TGTGCCAGCAGCAGGACACCCATTTCTGAAGCTTTCTTT. This sequence encodes CASSRTPISEAFF.

This clonotype was counted between two and nine times. V gene TRBV7-6 combines with J gene TRBJ1-4, with no clear D. Germline-derived CDR1 and CDR2 are SGHVS and FNYEAQ. V was trimmed by 5 bases and J by 5 bases, leaving 21 bases between them. The CDR3 consists of 17 residues. The CDR3 protein is CASSRLAANGKNEKLFF. The CDR3 coding sequence is TGTGCCAGCAGCCGGCTAGCAGCAAATGGGAAGAATGAAAAACTGTTTTTT.

Comment on this clonotype: A read error may produce the germline difference seen at one junction end. The rearrangement links TRBV7-9 to TRBJ2-3, with 13 bases lining up with TRBD2. The germline CDR1 and CDR2 sequences are SEHNR and FQNEAQ (reference sequence). CDR3 length: 20 residues. The CDR3, as DNA: TGTGCCAGCATCTTATCGACCCTGACTAGCGGGGGGTTTCGCACAGATACGCAGTATTTT. It is translated as CASILSTLTSGGFRTDTQYF. The full variable domain, in which reference TRBV7-9 and TRBJ2-3 provide the parts outside the CDR3, is DTGVSQNPRHKITKRGQNVTFRCDPISEHNRLYWYRQTLGQGPEFLTYFQNEAQLEKSRLLSDRFSAERPKGSFSTLEIQRTEQGDSAMYLCASILSTLTSGGFRTDTQYFGPGTRLTVL.

This clonotype was counted between two and nine times. V is TRBV4-2 and J is TRBJ2-4; 8 positions match TRBD1. The CDR3 loop spans 19 amino acids. Per the germline V gene, CDR1 is LGHNA and CDR2 is YNFKEQ. With 5 bases clipped from V and 0 bases from J, the junction kept 15 bases outside the gene matches. CDR3 residues: CASSAMDRATSLAKNIQYF. The DNA for the CDR3 is TGTGCCAGCAGCGCGATGGACAGGGCAACTTCGTTAGCCAAAAACATTCAGTACTTC.

This clonotype was found many times. CDR3 region: CASSPRTVYSNQPQHF. DNA for the CDR3: TGTGCCAGCAGTCCGAGGACAGTCTATAGCAATCAGCCCCAGCATTTT. V is TRBV12-3 or TRBV12-4 and J is TRBJ1-5, with D tentatively TRBD1 (6 bases). The ends were cut back, 5 bases at V and 0 bases at J, with 14 bases in the middle. The CDR3 loop spans 16 amino acids.

This sequence joins TRBV6-1 and TRBJ1-4, with D possibly TRBD1 on 6 matching bases. From germline, CDR1 is MNHNS and CDR2 SASEGT. V lost 3 bases and J lost 5, with 19 bases in between. The CDR3 totals 17 residues. In nucleotides, the CDR3 is TGTGCCAGCAGTGAGGCCCAGACTGGGGGGCTGAATGAAAAACTGTTTTTT. The encoded protein is CASSEAQTGGLNEKLFF.

The rearrangement joins TRBV11-2 to TRBJ1-1; D gene unclear. V was shortened by 5 bases and J by 0 bases, with 13 bases between the two germline ends. Germline CDR1 is SGHAT and CDR2 is FQNNGV. The CDR3 contains 15 residues. CDR3 bases: TGTGCCAGCAGCCCAGTTCCGTTCATGAACACTGAAGCTTTCTTT. Its protein is CASSPVPFMNTEAFF.

This clonotype was picked up a small number of times. V and J are TRBV18 and TRBJ2-5; 7 bases match TRBD1. Germline V gene sequence: CDR1 KGHSH, CDR2 LQKENI. The V segment lost 0 bases and the J segment 5 bases; nucleotides outside the gene matches: 6. The CDR3 runs to 15 residues. The CDR3 is CASSPPARGSETQYF. CDR3 nucleotide sequence: TGTGCCAGCTCACCACCGGCCAGGGGGTCGGAGACCCAGTACTTC.

The V and J genes are TRBV11-3 and TRBJ2-1; the match to TRBD2 covers 8 bases. This CDR3 region has 15 residues. Germline V gene sequence: CDR1 SGHNT, CDR2 YENEEA. With 4 bases clipped from V and 2 bases from J, the junction kept 4 bases outside the gene matches. The CDR3 DNA reads as TGTGCCAGCAGCTACTCGGGGGGGACCTACAATGAGCAGTTCTTC. Amino acid sequence: CASSYSGGTYNEQFF. Full variable domain (missing parts from reference TRBV11-3 and TRBJ2-1): EAGVVQSPRYKIIEKKQPVAFWCNPISGHNTLYWYLQNLGQGPELLIRYENEEAVDDSQLPKDRFSAERLKGVDSTLKIQPAELGDSAVYLCASSYSGGTYNEQFFGPGTRLTVL.

The J gene is TRBJ2-5, the V gene TRBV4-1, with D perhaps being TRBD1 or TRBD2 (6 bases each). Germline V gene data show CDR1 as MGHRA and CDR2 as YSYEKL. This CDR3 is built from 15 residues. V lost 0 bases and J lost 6, with 14 bases in between. The DNA of the CDR3 is TGCGCCAGCAGCCAAGAACCCGGAGGGGGACAGACCCAGTACTTC. Amino acid sequence: CASSQEPGGGQTQYF.

The chain joins TRBV20-1 to TRBJ2-7; D unresolved. This CDR3 is 14 amino acids long. Germline V CDR1 and CDR2: DFQATT, SNEGSKA (reference sequence). The V and J ends lost 6 bases and 6 bases respectively, with 21 bases between them. The CDR3 DNA is TGCAGTGCGAGCCAATCTGGCCCTTTGGGCGAGCAGTACTTC. Translated, it gives CSASQSGPLGEQYF.

This chain links TRBV3-1 with TRBJ1-1, with D unresolved. V lost 4 bases and J 1 base, leaving 10 bases between the germline ends. This CDR3 has 14 amino acids. Germline-derived CDR1 and CDR2 are LGHDT and YNNKEL (reference sequence). CDR3: CASSPLGGNTEAFF. CDR3 nucleotides: TGTGCCAGCAGCCCCCTAGGTGGGAACACTGAAGCTTTCTTT.

This clonotype occurred many times. This rearrangement joins TRBV7-8 to TRBJ1-1; no clear D gene. Germline V gives CDR1 SGHVS, CDR2 FQNEAQ. This CDR3 contains 11 residues. V was pared by 0 bases and J by 7 bases, with 3 bases between. CDR3 nucleotide sequence: TGTGCCAGCAGCTTAGCAGATGAAGCTTTCTTT. It encodes CASSLADEAFF.

This clonotype was counted only a few times. The V and J genes are TRBV7-9 and TRBJ1-2; a weak D match, TRBD1 (6 bases). The V gene's germline CDR1 is SEHNR and CDR2 FQNEAQ (reference sequence). The CDR3 extends over 16 amino acids. V gave up 5 bases and J gave up 7 bases, with 23 bases separating them. CDR3 DNA: TGTGCCAGCAGCCGCCCTCCAAGGACAGACATAGGTGGCTACACCTTC. Translation gives CASSRPPRTDIGGYTF.

This clonotype was observed many times. V usage is TRBV12-3 or TRBV12-4 and J usage is TRBJ2-7, with 13 positions matching TRBD2. There are 20 residues in the CDR3. V shed 5 bases and J 0 bases; nucleotides not matched to a gene: 16. CDR3 residues: CASSLRAGLAGQMSSYEQYF. CDR3 nucleotide sequence: TGTGCCAGCAGTCTCCGGGCGGGACTAGCGGGACAAATGAGCTCCTACGAGCAGTACTTC.

This clonotype has only a few counts. V and J are TRBV27 and TRBJ1-6; D might be TRBD1 (6 bases). In germline, CDR1 is MNHEY, CDR2 SMNVEV (reference sequence). Trimming left V 6 bases short and J 4 bases short, with 13 bases between. The CDR3 length is 15 residues. The CDR3 DNA is TGTGCCAGCAGCTATAGGGGGGGATATAATTCACCCCTCCACTTT. Its translation: CASSYRGGYNSPLHF.

This clonotype was seen more than once but under ten times. This rearrangement joins TRBV27 to TRBJ2-2, with D possibly TRBD1 on 6 matching bases. CDR1 and CDR2 from the germline V gene are MNHEY and SMNVEV (reference sequence). V gave up 10 bases and J gave up 1 base, with 13 bases separating them. The CDR3 has 14 amino acids. Here the CDR3 reads CATTDRLNTGELFF. CDR3 coding DNA: TGTGCCACCACCGACAGGCTGAACACCGGGGAGCTGTTTTTT.

This clonotype has more than one count but fewer than ten. The rearrangement joins TRBV7-3 to TRBJ2-1; 8 nucleotides match TRBD1. Germline loops: CDR1 SGHTA, CDR2 FQGTGA. This CDR3 comprises 16 residues. J was trimmed by 8 bases and V by 1 base; bases with no gene match: 10. The CDR3 bases are TGTGCCAGCAGCTTAAGAGCTGGACAGGGTATCGATGAGCAGTTCTTC. Translation: CASSLRAGQGIDEQFF.

This clonotype has a count of ten or more. The V gene is TRBV7-9, the J gene TRBJ2-7; TRBD1 aligns across 10 bases. CDR1 is SEHNR and CDR2 is FQNEAQ in the germline V gene (reference sequence). The CDR3 spans 15 residues. Germline trimming cut 4 bases from V and 4 bases from J; bases unmatched to any gene: 7. CDR3 coding DNA: TGTGCCAGCAGCTCCCGGGACAGGGGCGAGTACGAGCAGTACTTC. Its protein product is CASSSRDRGEYEQYF.

The chain recombines TRBV7-6 with TRBJ2-2; D is possibly TRBD2 (5 bases). The CDR3 has 15 residues. The germline CDR1 and CDR2 sequences are SGHVS and FNYEAQ. The V and J ends lost 5 bases and 4 bases respectively, with 14 bases between them. The CDR3 sequence: CASSGGYWGTGELFF. In DNA, the CDR3 is TGTGCCAGCAGCGGCGGGTACTGGGGCACCGGGGAGCTGTTTTTT.

Only a few counts were recorded for this clonotype. The gene calls are TRBV7-9 and TRBJ2-5, with 7 bases matching TRBD1. The CDR3 spans 15 residues. Germline CDR1 reads SEHNR; CDR2 reads FQNEAQ (reference sequence). V was clipped by 4 bases and J by 0 bases; unmatched bases: 5. The CDR3 is CASSSDRAYQETQYF. For the CDR3, the DNA is TGTGCCAGCAGCTCCGACAGGGCGTACCAAGAGACCCAGTACTTC.